Listed below are T cell receptor beta chains from one sample, sequenced in a study of control samples from healthy donors and cancer patients. Profiled with immunoSEQ multiplex PCR; TCRdb holds only in-frame clones, not every one. The table has some 150,000 clones, roughly 95% seen once; the top ten hold approximately 4%. The sample taken for sequencing was blood. Every receptor here comes from a woman in her fifties or sixties in good health. Both conserved end residues are part of each CDR3. A clone size is listed for some rows: how often the clone was seen (once, few, many), or a class if it is expanded.

clone_size j_call v_call cdr3_aa
once TRBJ1-6 TRBV18 CASSPPAGNNSPLHF
- TRBJ2-2 TRBV18 CASSPPSDGELFF
- TRBJ1-5 TRBV29-1 CSVEVTENQPQHF
- TRBJ2-2 TRBV19 CASSILRTSEDTGELFF
- TRBJ1-1 TRBV15 CATSREGGTVGTEAFF
- TRBJ1-2 TRBV28 CASSPGQNYGYTF
- TRBJ2-1 TRBV5-1 CASSLAGTSGAYNEQFF
- TRBJ2-2 TRBV20-1 CSASPGTGMAGELFF
- TRBJ1-1 TRBV19 CASSHRTGGVNTEAFF
- TRBJ1-4 TRBV7-9 CASSLGSGAGNEKLFF
- TRBJ1-5 TRBV19 CASSIDLGGALGHQPQHF
- TRBJ2-5 TRBV11-3 CASSLGLAREETQYF
- TRBJ1-1 TRBV25-1 CASSEFEGQGNTEAFF
- TRBJ2-1 TRBV7-6 CASSPLAGGKNEQFF
few TRBJ2-2 TRBV6-2/TRBV6-3 CASSLTSGGPELFF
- TRBJ1-1 TRBV6-6 CASSNPTEMGAFF
- TRBJ1-1 TRBV9 CASSVVGGAEAFF
- TRBJ1-1 TRBV5-4 CASSPGGRWYHTEAFF
- TRBJ1-3 TRBV5-4 CASSLFEAAGNTIYF
- TRBJ2-6 TRBV20-1 CSASLVSHSGANVLTF
- TRBJ2-5 TRBV5-4 CASSLALTSGGSETQYF
- TRBJ1-1 TRBV6-5 CASSPQGNTEAFF
- TRBJ2-7 TRBV2 CASSSFVYEQYF
- TRBJ1-2 TRBV7-2 CASSFEQGTGGYTF
- TRBJ2-2 TRBV6-5 CASSFSGGNTGELFF
- TRBJ2-3 TRBV27 CASSLTGDTTDTQYF
- TRBJ1-1 TRBV7-9 CAPVRFGGLNTEAFF
- TRBJ2-3 TRBV15 CATSKLAGLAGGGTDTQYF
- TRBJ1-1 TRBV2 CASSEMGGGYTEAFF
- TRBJ2-2 TRBV12-3/TRBV12-4 CASSLWTGELFF
- TRBJ1-4 TRBV30 CAWSVLEKLFF